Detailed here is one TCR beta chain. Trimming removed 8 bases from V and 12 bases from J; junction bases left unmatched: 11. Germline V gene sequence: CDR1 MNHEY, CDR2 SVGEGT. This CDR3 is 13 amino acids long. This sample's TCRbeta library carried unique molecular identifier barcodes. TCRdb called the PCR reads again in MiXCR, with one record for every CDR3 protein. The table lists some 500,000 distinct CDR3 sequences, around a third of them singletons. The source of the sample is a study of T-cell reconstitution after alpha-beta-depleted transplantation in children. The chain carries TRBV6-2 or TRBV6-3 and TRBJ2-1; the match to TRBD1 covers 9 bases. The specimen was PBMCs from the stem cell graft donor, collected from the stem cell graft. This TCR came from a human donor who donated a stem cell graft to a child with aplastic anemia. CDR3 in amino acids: CASGTGSSLGQFF. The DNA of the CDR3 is TGTGCCAGCGGGACAGGGTCTTCGTTAGGGCAGTTCTTC.